This T cell receptor beta chain is drawn from a study of T cells in Graves' hyperthyroidism and ophthalmopathy. In making diagnoses, clinical symptoms, serum thyroxine and TRAb, thyroid ultrasound and orbital computed tomography were all used. With regard to this clonotype: Its antigen is as yet unknown.

General study points: Blood also showed most of the thyroid clonotypes that were expanded above 0.001. The model anticipated ophthalmopathy a median about 7.1 months pre-onset. Stable hyperthyroidism was separated from ophthalmopathy by a model based on 13 V-J features.

The CDR3 runs to 16 residues. CDR1 and CDR2 from the germline V gene are LGHNA and YSLEER. V was clipped by 3 bases and J by 0 bases; unmatched bases: 3. TCR beta CDR3 regions were amplified from RNA transcripts. Carried out on the TCR CDR3, a first-round RT-PCR used the HTBI primer set. TCRdb reprocessed the multiplex PCR reads via MiXCR and lists one record per CDR3 protein. In the table there are some 620,000 distinct CDR3 sequences, 15% to 20% of which are singletons. The V and J genes are TRBV4-3 and TRBJ2-7, with 12 bases lining up with TRBD2. This TCR was recovered from a woman aged 25 to 45 with Graves' hyperthyroidism. The sequencing sample was made of blood. CDR3 nucleotides: TGCGCCAGCAGCCAGGGACTAGCGGGTACCTCCTACGAGCAGTACTTC. It encodes CASSQGLAGTSYEQYF.